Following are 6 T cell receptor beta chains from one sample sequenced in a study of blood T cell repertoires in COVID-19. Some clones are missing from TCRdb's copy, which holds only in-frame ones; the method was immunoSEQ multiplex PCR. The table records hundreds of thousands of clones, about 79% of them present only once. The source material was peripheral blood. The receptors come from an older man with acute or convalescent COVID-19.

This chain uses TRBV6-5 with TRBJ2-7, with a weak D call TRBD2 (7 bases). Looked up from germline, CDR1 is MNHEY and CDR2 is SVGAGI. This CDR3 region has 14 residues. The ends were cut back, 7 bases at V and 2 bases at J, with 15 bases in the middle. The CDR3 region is CASTQRGGPYEQYF. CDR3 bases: TGTGCCAGCACCCAAAGGGGGGGACCCTACGAGCAGTACTTC.

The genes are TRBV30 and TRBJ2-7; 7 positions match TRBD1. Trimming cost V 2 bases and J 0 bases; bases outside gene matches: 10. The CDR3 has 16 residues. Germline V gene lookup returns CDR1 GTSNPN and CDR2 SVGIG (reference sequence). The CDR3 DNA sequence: TGTGCCTGGAGTTCCGGTCGGGCAGGGGGCTCCTACGAGCAGTACTTC. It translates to CAWSSGRAGGSYEQYF.

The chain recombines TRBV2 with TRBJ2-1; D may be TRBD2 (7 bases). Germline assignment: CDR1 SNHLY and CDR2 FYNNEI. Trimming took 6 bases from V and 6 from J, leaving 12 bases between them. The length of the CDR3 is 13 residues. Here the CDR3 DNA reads TGTGCCAGCAGGTCGGGGGGCGGCAATGAGCAGTTCTTC. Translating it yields CASRSGGGNEQFF.

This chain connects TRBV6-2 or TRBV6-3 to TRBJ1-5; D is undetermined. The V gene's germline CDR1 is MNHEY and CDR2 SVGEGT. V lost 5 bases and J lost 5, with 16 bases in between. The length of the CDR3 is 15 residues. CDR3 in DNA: TGTGCCAGCAGTCCCATGGGGAGGGCGGATCAGCCCCAGCATTTT. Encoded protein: CASSPMGRADQPQHF.

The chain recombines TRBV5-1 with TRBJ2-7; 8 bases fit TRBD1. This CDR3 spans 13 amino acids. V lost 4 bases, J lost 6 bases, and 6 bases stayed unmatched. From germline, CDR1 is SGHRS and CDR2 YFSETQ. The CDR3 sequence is CASSIGQGGEQYF. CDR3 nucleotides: TGCGCCAGCAGCATAGGACAGGGTGGCGAGCAGTACTTC.

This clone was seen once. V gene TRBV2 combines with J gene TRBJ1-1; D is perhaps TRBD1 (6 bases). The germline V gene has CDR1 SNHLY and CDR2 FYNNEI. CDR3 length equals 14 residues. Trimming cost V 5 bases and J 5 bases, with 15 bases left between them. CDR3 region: CASSYGGADTEAFF. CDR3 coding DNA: TGTGCCAGCAGTTATGGGGGCGCGGATACTGAAGCTTTCTTT.